This is a list of T cell receptor beta chains from one sample in a study of CD8 T cells in ankylosing spondylitis. MiXCR, run by TCRdb on the 5' RACE reads, gives a single entry per CDR3 protein. This table holds about 160,000 distinct CDR3 sequences, approximately 9% found once. The sequencing sample was made of blood, either unsorted or a sorted T cell fraction (not recorded which). These receptors all come from a female donor with ankylosing spondylitis or in good health (not recorded which). CDR3s include the opening cysteine and the closing phenylalanine or tryptophan. The order of the fields is V gene, J gene, CDR3 protein.

V gene: TRBV14; J gene: TRBJ2-7; CDR3 protein: CASSQGGLPNEQYF
V gene: TRBV12-3/TRBV12-4; J gene: TRBJ2-1; CDR3 protein: CASSRDGSPPNEQFF
V gene: TRBV27; J gene: TRBJ2-4; CDR3 protein: CASSLLAELAKNIQYF
V gene: TRBV6-1; J gene: TRBJ2-1; CDR3 protein: CASTGAAEIRGNEQFF
V gene: TRBV9; J gene: TRBJ2-3; CDR3 protein: CASSVSGTDTQYF
V gene: TRBV6-1; J gene: TRBJ2-7; CDR3 protein: CASSDLGTPLYSQYF
V gene: TRBV30; J gene: TRBJ1-4; CDR3 protein: CAWSVQGEKLFF
V gene: TRBV28; J gene: TRBJ2-1; CDR3 protein: CASSLSRETSHNEQFF
V gene: TRBV5-1; J gene: TRBJ1-1; CDR3 protein: CASSLGQMNTEAFF
V gene: TRBV29-1; J gene: TRBJ2-7; CDR3 protein: CSAGGSSYEQYF
V gene: TRBV9; J gene: TRBJ2-3; CDR3 protein: CASSPGLAGPNTDTQYF
V gene: TRBV7-8; J gene: TRBJ2-5; CDR3 protein: CASSQGTSGTRRTQYF
V gene: TRBV5-4; J gene: TRBJ2-1; CDR3 protein: CASGHIMGAKANEQFF
V gene: TRBV7-2; J gene: TRBJ1-1; CDR3 protein: CASSLVPGGAGTEAFF
V gene: TRBV7-9; J gene: TRBJ2-7; CDR3 protein: CASSLGVGEAVYEQYF
V gene: TRBV28; J gene: TRBJ2-1; CDR3 protein: CASSLGTGGPDEQFF
V gene: TRBV28; J gene: TRBJ2-7; CDR3 protein: CASSPGFSYEQYF
V gene: TRBV7-2; J gene: TRBJ2-1; CDR3 protein: CASSLPTRERSDEQFF
V gene: TRBV27; J gene: TRBJ2-1; CDR3 protein: CASSGAPGSNEQFF
V gene: TRBV7-9; J gene: TRBJ2-7; CDR3 protein: CASSWGDSEQYF
V gene: TRBV7-9; J gene: TRBJ1-1; CDR3 protein: CASSRGVAEAFF
V gene: TRBV5-1; J gene: TRBJ2-1; CDR3 protein: CASLGRNEQFF
V gene: TRBV24-1; J gene: TRBJ1-5; CDR3 protein: CATSVNSNQPQHF
V gene: TRBV11-2; J gene: TRBJ2-7; CDR3 protein: CASSYWTGSYEQYF
V gene: TRBV20-1; J gene: TRBJ2-7; CDR3 protein: CSAMNPKAVYEQYF
V gene: TRBV7-8; J gene: TRBJ2-1; CDR3 protein: CASSWRGEQFF
V gene: TRBV4-3; J gene: TRBJ2-1; CDR3 protein: CASSQTPPSGTGFFQFF
V gene: TRBV6-5; J gene: TRBJ2-3; CDR3 protein: CASSYSEREATDTQYF
V gene: TRBV29-1; J gene: TRBJ1-1; CDR3 protein: CSVGLNTEAFF
V gene: TRBV4-3; J gene: TRBJ2-7; CDR3 protein: CASSQRGGIDEQYF
V gene: TRBV2; J gene: TRBJ2-1; CDR3 protein: CASSEGRLAVNEQFF
V gene: TRBV12-3/TRBV12-4; J gene: TRBJ2-5; CDR3 protein: CASSPETGREGETQYF
V gene: TRBV7-3; J gene: TRBJ2-2; CDR3 protein: CASSLYSSSGELFF
V gene: TRBV27; J gene: TRBJ1-2; CDR3 protein: CTSSLEGQGNPSRKANYGYTF
V gene: TRBV20-1; J gene: TRBJ2-5; CDR3 protein: CSAAGTSPTHDQETQYF
V gene: TRBV20-1; J gene: TRBJ2-1; CDR3 protein: CSANPGGSDFNEQFF
V gene: TRBV7-2; J gene: TRBJ2-1; CDR3 protein: CASSLITSGRDEQFF
V gene: TRBV7-9; J gene: TRBJ2-3; CDR3 protein: CASSLDGISQASQYF
V gene: TRBV6-2/TRBV6-3; J gene: TRBJ2-2; CDR3 protein: CAIGLAENTGELFF
V gene: TRBV7-9; J gene: TRBJ1-1; CDR3 protein: CASSRGGGVTEAFF
V gene: TRBV4-3; J gene: TRBJ2-7; CDR3 protein: CASSPYILNSHEQYF
V gene: TRBV4-3; J gene: TRBJ1-5; CDR3 protein: CASSQGRGLGQPQHF
V gene: TRBV20-1; J gene: TRBJ2-1; CDR3 protein: CSARDLGTSSYNEQFF
V gene: TRBV10-3; J gene: TRBJ2-1; CDR3 protein: CAISDSVSSYNEQFF
V gene: TRBV11-1; J gene: TRBJ2-6; CDR3 protein: CASSPARGQGFLSGANVLTF
V gene: TRBV6-5; J gene: TRBJ1-1; CDR3 protein: CASSYSGTGVAGAAFF
V gene: TRBV10-3; J gene: TRBJ2-7; CDR3 protein: CAIRTGAVRLGEQYF
V gene: TRBV15; J gene: TRBJ2-3; CDR3 protein: CATSSHADTQYF
V gene: TRBV13; J gene: TRBJ1-1; CDR3 protein: CASSLRGATEAFF
V gene: TRBV15; J gene: TRBJ2-1; CDR3 protein: CATRQGSYEQFF
V gene: TRBV7-6; J gene: TRBJ1-6; CDR3 protein: CASSPLNNSPLHF
V gene: TRBV3-1; J gene: TRBJ2-1; CDR3 protein: CASSPWGGGNEQFF
V gene: TRBV20-1; J gene: TRBJ1-5; CDR3 protein: CSARDRRVGQPQHF
V gene: TRBV4-3; J gene: TRBJ1-3; CDR3 protein: CASSPKHRALGNTIYF
V gene: TRBV5-6; J gene: TRBJ1-2; CDR3 protein: CASSLGQQYYGYTF
V gene: TRBV11-2; J gene: TRBJ2-2; CDR3 protein: CASSAPLAGVVGELFF
V gene: TRBV28; J gene: TRBJ2-3; CDR3 protein: CASSVHTRTDTQYF
V gene: TRBV6-2/TRBV6-3; J gene: TRBJ2-1; CDR3 protein: CASSYSTSGRGDEQFF
V gene: TRBV5-4; J gene: TRBJ2-7; CDR3 protein: CASSLASTSALDEQYF